The following is a TCR beta chain sequence with its context. Antigen unknown. V lost 5 bases and J lost 3; bases outside the gene matches: 10. The germline V gene has CDR1 SEHNR and CDR2 FQNEAQ (reference sequence). This CDR3 is 16 amino acids long. This record comes from a study of shared clonotypes between healthy human individuals. Findings of the study overall: The naive CD4 repertoires of a few donors were compared, and around 5% of clonotypes were shared.

Only in-frame clones appear in the TCRdb table, and some are missing; sequencing was by immunoSEQ multiplex PCR. The sample yields about 2.4 million clones, around 90% seen once. This clonotype was obtained from a man younger than 35 in good health. This chain uses TRBV7-9 with TRBJ2-3; 8 bases fit TRBD2. Material for sequencing was naive CD4+ T cells sorted from blood. The subset is: CD45RA+ positively selected. As DNA, the CDR3 is TGTGCCAGCAGCCCGGTACCGGGGGGGCCGACAGATACGCAGTATTTT. This codes for CASSPVPGGPTDTQYF.